This entry features one T cell receptor beta chain sequence. Its antigen is unknown. This CDR3 has 19 residues. V was clipped by 1 base and J by 0 bases; unmatched bases: 12. Germline-derived CDR1 and CDR2 are MNHNS and SASEGT. Assay: immunoSEQ multiplex PCR; the TCRdb copy retains only in-frame clones and omits some. The sample carries about 2,800 clones, roughly 82% recorded once. This specimen comes from a study of brain metastases from non-small cell lung cancer. Overall study results and limits: Metastases had sparse T cells but largely shared repertoires with primaries. T-cell infiltration was lower in brain metastases than primaries (P < 0.001). T-cell clones appeared expanded in around 60% of brain metastases relative to matched primary tumors.

The clonotype originates from a donor at least 40 years old with non-small cell lung cancer. The chain recombines TRBV6-1 with TRBJ1-3, with TRBD1 matching 7 bases. Specimen: primary lung tumor tissue. Written as DNA, the CDR3 is TGTGCCAGCAGTGAAGACGACAGGGCCTTCGCCAGCTCTGGAAACACCATATATTTT. Encoded protein: CASSEDDRAFASSGNTIYF.